The rows below give T cell receptor beta chains drawn from one sample of a study of control samples from healthy donors and cancer patients. The repertoire was sequenced with immunoSEQ multiplex PCR; TCRdb's copy has only in-frame clones and lacks some. The sample shows almost 95,000 clones, 90% of them seen only once. Source material: blood. Receptors originate from a young woman in good health. CDR3s include the opening cysteine and the closing phenylalanine or tryptophan. The D gene is left open where the match is weak. Clone size is given for some rows only: seen once, a few or many times, or a class if the clone is expanded.

J gene: TRBJ2-3; V gene: TRBV9; clone size: .; D gene: TRBD2; CDR3 DNA: TGTGCCAGCAGCGAGAGCGGGGGCATCACAGATACGCAGTATTTT; CDR3 protein: CASSESGGITDTQYF
J gene: TRBJ2-7; V gene: TRBV29-1; clone size: .; D gene: TRBD1; CDR3 DNA: TGCAGCGTCCTCATCCTCGGGACAGGTGGTGAGCAGTACTTC; CDR3 protein: CSVLILGTGGEQYF
J gene: TRBJ2-7; V gene: TRBV6-1; clone size: .; D gene: .; CDR3 DNA: TGTGCCAGCAGTGAATCGACAGCCTACGAGCAGTACTTC; CDR3 protein: CASSESTAYEQYF
J gene: TRBJ2-3; V gene: TRBV4-1; clone size: .; D gene: TRBD2; CDR3 DNA: TGCGCCAGCAGCCTTCACGCCGGGGGGAGCACAGATACGCAGTATTTT; CDR3 protein: CASSLHAGGSTDTQYF
J gene: TRBJ1-6; V gene: TRBV19; clone size: once; D gene: TRBD1; CDR3 DNA: TGTGCCAGTAGTCCCCAGACAGGGGTTGATTCACCCCTCCACTTT; CDR3 protein: CASSPQTGVDSPLHF
J gene: TRBJ1-5; V gene: TRBV5-6; clone size: .; D gene: .; CDR3 DNA: TGTGCCAGCAGCCTCGGGCGGCTGCTTAGCAATCAGCCCCAGCATTTT; CDR3 protein: CASSLGRLLSNQPQHF
J gene: TRBJ1-1; V gene: TRBV19; clone size: once; D gene: TRBD1; CDR3 DNA: TGTGCCAGCCAGACCCGGGGACAGGGGTTGACTGAAGCTTTCTTT; CDR3 protein: CASQTRGQGLTEAFF
J gene: TRBJ2-1; V gene: TRBV19; clone size: .; D gene: .; CDR3 DNA: TGTGCCAGTAGTATAGGGTGGACCGAGCTTTTCTTC; CDR3 protein: CASSIGWTELFF
J gene: TRBJ2-2; V gene: TRBV5-4; clone size: .; D gene: .; CDR3 DNA: TGTGCCAGCAGCTTTTACACCGGGGAGCTGTTTTTT; CDR3 protein: CASSFYTGELFF
J gene: TRBJ2-3; V gene: TRBV18; clone size: .; D gene: .; CDR3 DNA: TGTGCCAGCTCACCCCTCGCGGGGAACACAGATACGCAGTATTTT; CDR3 protein: CASSPLAGNTDTQYF
J gene: TRBJ1-1; V gene: TRBV7-8; clone size: .; D gene: .; CDR3 DNA: TGTGCCAGCAGCTTAGTGGGCAGGGTGAGGGCTTTCTTT; CDR3 protein: CASSLVGRVRAFF
J gene: TRBJ2-7; V gene: TRBV5-1; clone size: once; D gene: .; CDR3 DNA: TGCGCCAGCAGCTTGGCGGCGGGGAGCTCCTACGAGCAGTACTTC; CDR3 protein: CASSLAAGSSYEQYF
J gene: TRBJ1-1; V gene: TRBV10-1; clone size: .; D gene: TRBD1; CDR3 DNA: TGCGCCAGCAGCTTGGACAGGACTGAAGCTTTCTTT; CDR3 protein: CASSLDRTEAFF
J gene: TRBJ2-3; V gene: TRBV5-1; clone size: .; D gene: .; CDR3 DNA: TGCGCCAGCAGCTTAATTCCCGAGGAAGATACGCAGTATTTT; CDR3 protein: CASSLIPEEDTQYF
J gene: TRBJ2-2; V gene: TRBV3-1/TRBV3-2; clone size: .; D gene: .; CDR3 DNA: TGTGCCAGCAGCTCACAGGGCACCACCGGGGAGCTGTTTTTT; CDR3 protein: CASSSQGTTGELFF
J gene: TRBJ2-3; V gene: TRBV27; clone size: .; D gene: .; CDR3 DNA: TGTGCCAGCAGTTCCGAGGTTACGCAGTATTTT; CDR3 protein: CASSSEVTQYF
J gene: TRBJ2-5; V gene: TRBV24-1; clone size: .; D gene: .; CDR3 DNA: TGTGCCACCAGTGATTCGAGGGATGGTGCGGAGACCCAGTACTTC; CDR3 protein: CATSDSRDGAETQYF
J gene: TRBJ2-2; V gene: TRBV5-5; clone size: .; D gene: .; CDR3 DNA: TGTGCCAGCAGCCCCTTTGTCGGCGGGGAGCTGTTTTTT; CDR3 protein: CASSPFVGGELFF
J gene: TRBJ2-7; V gene: TRBV19; clone size: .; D gene: TRBD2; CDR3 DNA: TGTTGGGAACGCGTTGGCGGGGGGGCCGTTGCGGAGCAGTACTTC; CDR3 protein: CWERVGGGAVAEQYF
J gene: TRBJ2-6; V gene: TRBV9; clone size: .; D gene: TRBD2; CDR3 DNA: TGTGCCAGCAGCGTTTCGGGGAGGGGTGGGGCCAACGTCCTGACTTTC; CDR3 protein: CASSVSGRGGANVLTF
J gene: TRBJ1-5; V gene: TRBV23-1; clone size: .; D gene: TRBD1; CDR3 DNA: TGCGCCAGCAGTCAATGGGACCCGGACAGGGAACAGCCCCAGCATTTT; CDR3 protein: CASSQWDPDREQPQHF
J gene: TRBJ1-1; V gene: TRBV3-1/TRBV3-2; clone size: .; D gene: .; CDR3 DNA: TGTGCCAGCAGCCCCGAGCCGGGGCTTAGGAACACTGAAGCTTTCTTT; CDR3 protein: CASSPEPGLRNTEAFF
J gene: TRBJ2-6; V gene: TRBV3-1/TRBV3-2; clone size: .; D gene: TRBD1; CDR3 DNA: TGTGCCAGCAGCCCACAGGGGACAGGGGGTTACTCTGGGGCCAACGTCCTGACTTTC; CDR3 protein: CASSPQGTGGYSGANVLTF
J gene: TRBJ1-2; V gene: TRBV4-1; clone size: .; D gene: .; CDR3 DNA: TGCGCCAGCAGCCAAGGGACGGGAAACTATGGCTACACCTTC; CDR3 protein: CASSQGTGNYGYTF
J gene: TRBJ2-1; V gene: TRBV25-1; clone size: .; D gene: .; CDR3 DNA: TGTGCCAGCAGTGCTACGGGAGATGTAGGCTCCTACAATGAGCAGTTCTTC; CDR3 protein: CASSATGDVGSYNEQFF
J gene: TRBJ1-2; V gene: TRBV9; clone size: .; D gene: .; CDR3 DNA: TGTGCCAGCAGCCAAATGGGGTCCGGTGGTGGCTACACCTTC; CDR3 protein: CASSQMGSGGGYTF